The 27 T cell receptor beta chains in this list originate from one sample, sequenced in a study of T-cell memory formation after mild COVID-19. TCRdb passed the 5' RACE reads through MiXCR, listing each CDR3 protein once. The sample carries around 310,000 distinct CDR3 sequences, 15% to 20% recorded once. What was sequenced was PBMCs or a T cell subset sorted from them (not recorded which). The receptors were gathered from a man between 18 and 35 years old who had mild COVID-19 (a few samples of this study predate the infection). Cell type and time point are not known.

The rearrangement links TRBV27 to TRBJ2-4, with D possibly matching TRBD1 (6 bases). CDR1 MNHEY and CDR2 SMNVEV come from the germline V gene (reference sequence). The CDR3 is 14 amino acids. V lost 3 bases, J lost 5 bases, and 11 bases lay in between. The CDR3 DNA reads TGTGCCAGCAGTTTTACAGGGACGGAAAACATTCAGTACTTC. Encoded protein: CASSFTGTENIQYF.

This clonotype appeared many times. V usage is TRBV29-1 and J usage is TRBJ2-1; 11 bases agree with TRBD2. V was clipped by 6 bases and J by 9 bases; unmatched bases: 4. Germline CDR1 reads SQVTM; CDR2 reads ANQGSEA. This CDR3 contains 12 residues. CDR3 sequence (DNA): TGCAGCGTAACTAGCGGGGGACCTGAGCAGTTCTTC. It yields the protein CSVTSGGPEQFF.

The rearrangement links TRBV6-4 to TRBJ2-1; tentative D call: TRBD2 (6 bases). The CDR3 extends over 15 amino acids. Trimming removed 6 bases at V and 4 bases at J, with 16 bases between. The germline gives CDR1 MRHNA, CDR2 SNTAGT. The CDR3 nucleotides read TGTGCCAGCAGGCGGGACGGGGCCAGTTACAATGAGCAGTTCTTC. Amino acid sequence: CASRRDGASYNEQFF.

Many counts were recorded for this clonotype. V usage is TRBV6-4 and J usage is TRBJ1-5; 7 bases agree with TRBD1. The CDR3 consists of 17 residues. The V gene end was trimmed by 8 bases and the J gene end by 0 bases; junction bases not matched to a gene: 13. Per germline, CDR1 MRHNA and CDR2 SNTAGT. CDR3 residues: CASFEGAHPYSNQPQHF. The CDR3 nucleotides are TGTGCCAGCTTTGAGGGGGCCCACCCGTATAGCAATCAGCCCCAGCATTTT.

This clonotype was counted only a few times. The chain combines TRBV7-2 with TRBJ2-1; D perhaps matches TRBD2 (5 bases). The V gene's germline CDR1 is SGHTA and CDR2 FQGNSA. CDR3 length: 16 residues. V shed 3 bases and J shed 7 bases, with 19 bases lying between them. The CDR3 spells CASSFESIGVMNEQFF. The CDR3 nucleotides read TGTGCCAGCAGCTTTGAGTCCATCGGGGTAATGAATGAGCAGTTCTTC.

This clonotype was seen at least ten times. This sequence joins TRBV4-3 and TRBJ2-7; the D gene could be TRBD1 or TRBD2 (5 bases each). V was clipped by 5 bases and J by 0 bases, with 14 bases between them. Per germline, CDR1 LGHNA and CDR2 YSLEER. This CDR3 spans 15 amino acids. The CDR3 nucleotides read TGCGCCAGCAGCTTTGGGACGGGGAGCTCCTACGAGCAGTACTTC. This codes for CASSFGTGSSYEQYF.

This clonotype showed up just a few times. The chain uses TRBV28 and TRBJ1-5, with unresolved D. The CDR3 covers 13 residues. CDR1 is MDHEN, CDR2 SYDVKM, per germline. Deletions cut 6 bases from V and 1 base from J, with 7 bases between. This CDR3 is CASSQQSNQPQHF. DNA of the CDR3: TGTGCCAGCAGCCAACAGAGCAATCAGCCCCAGCATTTT. The full variable domain, its missing parts supplied by reference TRBV28 and TRBJ1-5, is DVKVTQSSRYLVKRTGEKVFLECVQDMDHENMFWYRQDPGLGLRLIYFSYDVKMKEKGDIPEGYSVSREKKERFSLILESASTNQTSMYLCASSQQSNQPQHFGDGTRLSIL.

This clonotype was detected a few times. V is TRBV5-1 and J is TRBJ2-2; D remains ambiguous. Germline lookup yields CDR1 SGHRS and CDR2 YFSETQ. There are 13 residues in the CDR3. The ends were cut back, 0 bases at V and 7 bases at J, with 7 bases in the middle. CDR3 protein: CASSLENGGELFF. CDR3 DNA sequence: TGCGCCAGCAGCTTGGAAAATGGCGGGGAGCTGTTTTTT. Full variable domain (remainder filled in from reference TRBV5-1 and TRBJ2-2): KAGVTQTPRYLIKTRGQQVTLSCSPISGHRSVSWYQQTPGQGLQFLFEYFSETQRNKGNFPGRFSGRQFSNSRSEMNVSTLELGDSALYLCASSLENGGELFFGEGSRLTVL.

V gene TRBV30 combines with J gene TRBJ2-2, with TRBD2 as a possible D gene (6 bases). Germline assignment: CDR1 GTSNPN and CDR2 SVGIG (reference sequence). The CDR3 is 14 amino acids. Trimming removed 4 bases from V and 5 bases from J, with 14 bases in between. CDR3 loop: CAWIMAGGTGELFF. In DNA form, the CDR3 reads TGTGCCTGGATCATGGCAGGAGGGACCGGGGAGCTGTTTTTT.

This clonotype showed up just a few times. This rearrangement joins TRBV6-5 to TRBJ1-2, with D unresolved. The CDR3 runs to 15 residues. Trimming shortened V by 1 base and J by 3 bases, and 12 bases separated the two germline ends. Germline V gene data show CDR1 as MNHEY and CDR2 as SVGAGI. The CDR3, as DNA: TGTGCCAGCAGTTACTTAACCGGGCTCCACTATGGCTACACCTTC. It is translated as CASSYLTGLHYGYTF.

V and J are TRBV28 and TRBJ2-4; maybe TRBD1 (5 bases). From germline, CDR1 is MDHEN and CDR2 SYDVKM. V was clipped by 7 bases and J by 3 bases, with 13 bases between them. This CDR3 is 14 amino acids long. The CDR3 reads CASTWGASKNIQYF. DNA for the CDR3: TGTGCCAGCACCTGGGGCGCGAGCAAAAACATTCAGTACTTC. The variable domain in full, completed from reference TRBV28 and TRBJ2-4, reads DVKVTQSSRYLVKRTGEKVFLECVQDMDHENMFWYRQDPGLGLRLIYFSYDVKMKEKGDIPEGYSVSREKKERFSLILESASTNQTSMYLCASTWGASKNIQYFGAGTRLSVL.

The chain recombines TRBV5-1 with TRBJ2-1; 9 positions match TRBD2. V shed 2 bases, J shed 7 bases, and the junction held 4 bases outside the gene matches. This CDR3 comprises 14 residues. CDR1 and CDR2 from the germline V gene are SGHRS and YFSETQ. The chain's CDR3 is CASSLAGGWNEQFF. CDR3 nucleotides: TGCGCCAGCAGCTTAGCGGGGGGTTGGAATGAGCAGTTCTTC. Variable domain in full (rest from reference TRBV5-1 and TRBJ2-1): KAGVTQTPRYLIKTRGQQVTLSCSPISGHRSVSWYQQTPGQGLQFLFEYFSETQRNKGNFPGRFSGRQFSNSRSEMNVSTLELGDSALYLCASSLAGGWNEQFFGPGTRLTVL.

J is TRBJ2-5 and V is TRBV10-1; D gene unclear. This CDR3 contains 13 residues. In germline, CDR1 is WNHNN, CDR2 SYGVQD (reference sequence). The germline V and J ends were trimmed by 9 bases and 7 bases, with 18 bases remaining between them. The CDR3 protein is CARQVARNATQYF. The CDR3 DNA reads as TGCGCCAGACAAGTGGCACGGAATGCGACCCAGTACTTC.

This clonotype was seen more than once but under ten times. The chain uses TRBV3-1 and TRBJ2-3; a weak D match, TRBD2 (6 bases). Deletions cut 3 bases from V and 1 base from J, with 11 bases between. Germline CDR1 reads LGHDT; CDR2 reads YNNKEL (reference sequence). This CDR3 contains 15 residues. The CDR3 region is CASSHGGGGTDTQYF. In DNA, the CDR3 is TGTGCCAGCAGCCACGGTGGAGGGGGCACAGATACGCAGTATTTT.

This rearrangement joins TRBV3-1 to TRBJ1-2; D remains unclear. The CDR3 contains 14 residues. V was trimmed by 0 bases and J by 6 bases, leaving 11 bases between them. Germline-derived CDR1 and CDR2 are LGHDT and YNNKEL (reference sequence). The chain's CDR3 is CASSQEKGWHGYTF. As DNA, the CDR3 is TGTGCCAGCAGCCAAGAAAAGGGATGGCATGGCTACACCTTC.

This clonotype was seen a few times. This chain connects TRBV7-2 to TRBJ1-3, with a weak D call TRBD1 (6 bases). The V gene's germline CDR1 is SGHTA and CDR2 FQGNSA. The CDR3 loop spans 17 amino acids. Trimming stripped 6 bases from V and 2 bases from J, with 20 bases between. The CDR3 nucleotides are TGTGCCAGCAGTCACGCCCTGCGACAGGAGGCTGGAAACACCATATATTTT. This codes for CASSHALRQEAGNTIYF.

This clonotype came up a few times. This chain links TRBV12-3 or TRBV12-4 with TRBJ2-6, with TRBD1 matching 9 bases. The CDR3 runs to 16 residues. V dropped 6 bases and J dropped 4; count of bases not matched to a gene: 7. The CDR3: CASRRQGVAGANVLTF. CDR3 in DNA: TGTGCCAGCAGGCGACAGGGGGTGGCCGGGGCCAACGTCCTGACTTTC.

CDR3 sequence reads: CASSPSPGQGNEKLFF. CDR3 in DNA: TGTGCCAGCAGCCCGTCTCCGGGACAGGGTAATGAAAAACTGTTTTTT. The chain combines TRBV4-2 with TRBJ1-4; TRBD1 matches 9 bases. Losses at the gene ends were 4 bases for V and 4 bases for J; bases not matched to a gene: 7. The CDR3 is 16 amino acids. Germline CDR1 is LGHNA and CDR2 is YNFKEQ.

The V gene is TRBV4-2, the J gene TRBJ1-2; no firm D call. The V end lost 4 bases, the J end lost 1 base, and 10 bases lay between the germline ends. The CDR3 loop spans 14 amino acids. In germline, CDR1 is LGHNA, CDR2 YNFKEQ. CDR3 protein: CASSPRTDNYGYTF. CDR3 nucleotides: TGTGCCAGCAGCCCTCGGACCGATAACTATGGCTACACCTTC.

This clonotype was recorded at least ten times. The rearrangement joins TRBV5-5 to TRBJ2-7; no reliable D call. This CDR3 has 14 residues. Germline V gives CDR1 SGHKS, CDR2 YYEKEE (reference sequence). V was clipped by 5 bases and J by 3 bases, with 15 bases between them. CDR3 sequence reads: CASRQTSSFYEQYV. In nucleotides, the CDR3 is TGTGCCAGCAGACAAACCTCAAGCTTCTACGAGCAGTACGTC.

In its sample, this clonotype was seen a few times. V usage is TRBV24-1 and J usage is TRBJ2-1; D is possibly TRBD1 (5 bases). CDR3 length: 16 residues. Germline V gives CDR1 KGHDR, CDR2 SFDVKD. Trimming took off 2 bases at V and 1 base at J, with 11 bases between the two ends. CDR3 nucleotides: TGTGCCACCAGTGATTGGCAGGGTGGGTCCTACAATGAGCAGTTCTTC. Its translation is CATSDWQGGSYNEQFF.

V usage is TRBV5-1 and J usage is TRBJ2-2, with D unclear. CDR1 is SGHRS, CDR2 YFSETQ, per germline. V was clipped by 0 bases and J by 8 bases, with 11 bases between them. The CDR3 covers 14 residues. The DNA for the CDR3 is TGCGCCAGCAGCTTGGCCGGGTCCGAGGGGGAGCTGTTTTTT. Encoded protein: CASSLAGSEGELFF.

CDR3 region: CATSRVGGYTGELFF. The CDR3 region has the DNA TGTGCCACCAGCAGGGTCGGGGGGTACACCGGGGAGCTGTTTTTT. The chain carries TRBV15 and TRBJ2-2; TRBD2 matches 7 bases. V lost 3 bases, J lost 3 bases, and 4 bases stayed unmatched. CDR1 and CDR2 (germline): LNHNV, YYDKDF (reference sequence). There are 15 residues in the CDR3.

The rearrangement links TRBV12-3 or TRBV12-4 to TRBJ2-4; D is possibly TRBD2 (6 bases). This CDR3 is 13 amino acids long. V shed 8 bases and J shed 8 bases, with 16 bases lying between them. The CDR3 sequence is CASGGAGLDIQYF. The CDR3 DNA reads as TGTGCCAGCGGAGGGGCTGGATTAGACATTCAGTACTTC.

The chain links TRBV28 to TRBJ2-3; D perhaps matches TRBD1 (5 bases). The CDR3 contains 15 residues. The V end lost 1 base, the J end lost 6 bases, and 14 bases lay between the germline ends. Germline V gene data show CDR1 as MDHEN and CDR2 as SYDVKM. The CDR3 DNA sequence: TGTGCCAGCAGTTTATTTGGGGCCGCTCAGGATACGCAGTATTTT. It yields the protein CASSLFGAAQDTQYF.

This clonotype showed up just a few times. This rearrangement joins TRBV6-1 to TRBJ1-2, with D hard to call. V was cut by 1 base and J by 1 base, with 10 bases left in between. Germline V lookup: CDR1 MNHNS, CDR2 SASEGT. CDR3 length equals 15 residues. CDR3 in amino acids: CASSEEASLNYGYTF. The CDR3 region has the DNA TGTGCCAGCAGTGAAGAGGCCAGTCTTAACTATGGCTACACCTTC.

This clonotype was seen only a few times. The chain links TRBV12-3 or TRBV12-4 to TRBJ2-7, with D possibly called TRBD1 or TRBD2 (5 bases each). V was cut by 4 bases and J by 7 bases, with 17 bases left in between. The length of the CDR3 is 14 residues. CDR3 sequence (DNA): TGTGCCAGCAGTTGGGTGGGACCCAAGGGGGAGCAGTACTTC. The encoded protein is CASSWVGPKGEQYF.